This TCR beta chain was recorded in a study of OX40 agonist ivuxolimab in advanced cancers. Turning to this clone: What it recognizes is unknown.

Study outcomes and limitations: Nonresponders, in some cases, also had low normalized T-cell clonal expansion. Dosing at 0.1 to 3.0 mg/kg was accompanied by clonal expansion of CD4+ and CD8+ blood T cells by week 6. Low clonal expansion, among the lowest seen, marked partial responders at 0.1-3.0 mg/kg.

Clones were sequenced by immunoSEQ multiplex PCR, and TCRdb holds only the in-frame ones, with some missing. The sample has 65,000 or so clones; roughly 88% are singletons. This receptor was taken from an adult with an advanced solid tumor such as melanoma, head and neck, liver or kidney cancer. The source material was CD4+ or CD8+ T cells sorted from blood, sampled in a trial of the OX40 agonist ivuxolimab.

The CDR3 DNA follows: TGTGCCTGGAGTATAAGGGGCCCGGGTGAGCAGTTCTTC. It codes for CAWSIRGPGEQFF. The V call is TRBV30, the J call TRBJ2-1; possible D gene TRBD1, 5 bases. Germline CDR1 GTSNPN, CDR2 SVGIG (reference sequence). CDR3 length equals 13 residues. The ends were cut back, 2 bases at V and 9 bases at J, with 14 bases in the middle.